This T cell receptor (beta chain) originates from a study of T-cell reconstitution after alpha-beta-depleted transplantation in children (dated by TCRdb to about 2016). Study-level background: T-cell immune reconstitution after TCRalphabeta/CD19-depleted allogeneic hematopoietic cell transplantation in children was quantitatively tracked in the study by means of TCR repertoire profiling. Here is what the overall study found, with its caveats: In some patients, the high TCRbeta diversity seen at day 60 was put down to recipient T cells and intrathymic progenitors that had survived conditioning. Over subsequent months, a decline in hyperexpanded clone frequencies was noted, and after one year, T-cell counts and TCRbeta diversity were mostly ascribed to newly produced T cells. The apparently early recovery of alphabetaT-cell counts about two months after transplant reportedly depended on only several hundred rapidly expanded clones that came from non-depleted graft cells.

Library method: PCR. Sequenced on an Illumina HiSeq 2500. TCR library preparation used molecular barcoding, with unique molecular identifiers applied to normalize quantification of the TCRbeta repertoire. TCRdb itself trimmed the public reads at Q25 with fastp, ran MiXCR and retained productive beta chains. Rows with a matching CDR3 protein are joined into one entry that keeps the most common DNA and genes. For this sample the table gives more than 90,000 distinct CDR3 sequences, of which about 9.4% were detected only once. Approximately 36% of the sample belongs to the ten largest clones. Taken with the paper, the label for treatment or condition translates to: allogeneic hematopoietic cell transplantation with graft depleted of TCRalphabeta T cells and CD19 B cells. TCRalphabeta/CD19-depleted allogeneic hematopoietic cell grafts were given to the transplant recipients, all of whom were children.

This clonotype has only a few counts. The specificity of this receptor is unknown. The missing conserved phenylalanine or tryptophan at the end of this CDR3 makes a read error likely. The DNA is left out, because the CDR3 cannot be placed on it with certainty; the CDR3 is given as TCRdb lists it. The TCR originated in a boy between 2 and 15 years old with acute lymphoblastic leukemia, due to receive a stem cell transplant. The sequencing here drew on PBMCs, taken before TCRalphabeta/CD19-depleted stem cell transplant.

The CDR3 region: CASSQELAGVLE. The chain couples TRBV3-1 to TRBJ2-1; TRBD2, the D gene given by the table, was not confirmed from the DNA. The length of the CDR3 is 12 amino acids, counting both ends. The germline V gene (reference sequence) specifies LGHDT as CDR1 and YNNKEL as CDR2.